These 32 T cell receptor beta chains were sequenced from one sample in a study of chemoradiotherapy in HPV16-positive cancers. The assay was immunoSEQ multiplex PCR, and TCRdb's table has in-frame clones only and misses some. The sample comprises 30,000 to 35,000 clones, about four fifths of which are singletons, and 3% to 4.5% rests with the top ten. The sample consisted of blood, taken from a patient who underwent chemoradiotherapy. These receptors originate from a human donor with HPV-associated anogenital cancer.

This clone has just a few counts. The genes are TRBV7-2 and TRBJ2-1, with D possibly TRBD1 on 5 matching bases. Per the germline V gene, CDR1 is SGHTA and CDR2 is FQGNSA. V lost 1 base to trimming and J lost 10 bases, with 14 bases between them. The CDR3 runs 14 residues. The CDR3 loop is CASSLGQGIGEQFF. In DNA form, the CDR3 reads TGTGCCAGCAGCTTAGGCCAGGGTATAGGGGAGCAGTTCTTC. The variable domain in full, with the rest retrieved from reference TRBV7-2 and TRBJ2-1, is GAGVSQSPSNKVTEKGKDVELRCDPISGHTALYWYRQSLGQGLEFLIYFQGNSAPDKSGLPSDRFSAERTGGSVSTLTIQRTQQEDSAVYLCASSLGQGIGEQFFGPGTRLTVL.

The gene calls are TRBV18 and TRBJ2-7; tentative D call: TRBD1 (5 bases). The length of the CDR3 is 14 residues. CDR1 and CDR2 (germline): KGHSH, LQKENI. Trimming cost V 3 bases and J 7 bases, with 16 bases left between them. CDR3 sequence reads: CASSPMIRGEEQYF. CDR3 DNA: TGTGCCAGCTCACCCATGATAAGGGGCGAAGAGCAGTACTTC.

The gene calls are TRBV5-1 and TRBJ2-3; maybe TRBD2 (5 bases). Germline V gene lookup returns CDR1 SGHRS and CDR2 YFSETQ. The CDR3 contains 14 residues. V gave up 0 bases and J gave up 2 bases, with 7 bases separating them. CDR3 protein: CASSLVLATDTQYF. In DNA, the CDR3 is TGCGCCAGCAGCTTGGTCCTAGCCACAGATACGCAGTATTTT.

Notes on this clone: At one end, the junction sequence differs from germline, possibly due to a read error. The chain uses TRBV10-3 and TRBJ1-2, with D possibly matching TRBD1 (5 bases). There are 13 residues in the CDR3. Germline CDR1 reads ENHRY; CDR2 reads SYGVKD. CDR3: CAISAGTNDGYTF. The DNA of the CDR3 is TGTGCCATCAGTGCGGGGACTAACGATGGCTACACCTTC.

This chain uses TRBV4-1 with TRBJ1-1; the D gene is possibly TRBD1 (6 bases). V was clipped by 0 bases and J by 10 bases, with 15 bases between them. The germline V gene encodes CDR1 MGHRA and CDR2 YSYEKL. The CDR3 runs 14 residues. CDR3 coding DNA: TGCGCCAGCAGCCAAGAGGCAGGGGATGGGAGAGCTTTCTTT. Translated, it gives CASSQEAGDGRAFF.

A single count supports this clone. The chain carries TRBV11-3 and TRBJ2-2; 8 bases line up with TRBD2. The CDR3 loop spans 16 amino acids. Germline CDR1 reads SGHNT; CDR2 reads YENEEA. After removal of 0 bases from V and 0 bases from J, the junction contained 0 bases not matched to a gene. CDR3 bases: TGTGCCAGCAGCTTAGAGCGGGGGGCGAACACCGGGGAGCTGTTTTTT. Protein: CASSLERGANTGELFF.

The chain links TRBV5-4 to TRBJ2-5; D unresolved. Looked up from germline, CDR1 is SGHNT and CDR2 is YYREEE (reference sequence). Trimming took off 4 bases at V and 0 bases at J, with 7 bases between the two ends. CDR3 length equals 13 residues. The CDR3, as DNA: TGTGCCAGCAGCCCGAGGTACCAAGAGACCCAGTACTTC. This translates into CASSPRYQETQYF.

This chain connects TRBV29-1 to TRBJ1-2, with no clear D. Trimming shortened V by 3 bases and J by 6 bases, and 2 bases separated the two germline ends. Germline V gives CDR1 SQVTM, CDR2 ANQGSEA. There are 9 residues in the CDR3. CDR3: CSVEDGYTF. The CDR3, as DNA: TGCAGCGTTGAGGATGGCTACACCTTC.

J is TRBJ2-3 and V is TRBV7-9; TRBD1 is a possible D gene (6 bases). Germline-derived CDR1 and CDR2 are SEHNR and FQNEAQ (reference sequence). V lost 3 bases and J 3 bases, leaving 7 bases between the germline ends. The CDR3 has 13 amino acids. DNA for the CDR3: TGTGCCAGCAGCTTCGGACAGACAGATACGCAGTATTTT. Encoded protein: CASSFGQTDTQYF.

This clone was seen a few times. The chain has TRBV10-3 and TRBJ2-2; 8 nucleotides align to TRBD1. Germline CDR1 is ENHRY and CDR2 is SYGVKD. This CDR3 region has 14 residues. The V and J ends lost 10 bases and 5 bases, in that order; junction bases with no gene match: 9. The CDR3 here is CATKTGDGTGELFF. The DNA of the CDR3 is TGTGCCACCAAGACAGGGGATGGGACCGGGGAGCTGTTTTTT.

Here the CDR3 reads CASSLQGSAYEQYF. The DNA of the CDR3 is TGTGCCAGCAGCTTACAAGGGTCGGCCTACGAGCAGTACTTC. This rearrangement joins TRBV11-2 to TRBJ2-7; unclear D gene. The CDR3 contains 14 residues. Germline V CDR1 and CDR2: SGHAT, FQNNGV. V dropped 2 bases and J dropped 2 bases, with 10 bases sitting between them.

This clone occurred a few times. The rearrangement uses TRBV9 and TRBJ1-3; D not resolved. The V end was cut by 3 bases, the J end by 0 bases, with 7 bases between. Germline V gene data show CDR1 as SGDLS and CDR2 as YYNGEE. This CDR3 has 14 residues. CDR3: CASSARDSGNTIYF. CDR3 sequence (DNA): TGTGCCAGCAGCGCACGGGACTCTGGAAACACCATATATTTT. Looking up the rest from reference TRBV9 and TRBJ1-3 gives the full variable domain: DSGVTQTPKHLITATGQRVTLRCSPRSGDLSVYWYQQSLDQGLQFLIQYYNGEERAKGNILERFSAQQFPDLHSELNLSSLELGDSALYFCASSARDSGNTIYFGEGSWLTVV.

This clone was counted a single time. This chain joins TRBV7-8 and TRBJ2-5; D gene uncertain. This CDR3 has 11 amino acids. The germline V and J ends were trimmed by 4 bases and 7 bases, with 7 bases remaining between them. Germline CDR1 is SGHVS and CDR2 is FQNEAQ. The CDR3, as DNA: TGTGCCAGCAGCTGGGGTGGGACCCAGTACTTC. It codes for CASSWGGTQYF.

The gene calls are TRBV6-5 and TRBJ2-7, with 10 nucleotides matching TRBD1. V shed 5 bases and J 2 bases; nucleotides not matched to a gene: 3. CDR1 and CDR2 from the germline V gene are MNHEY and SVGAGI. The CDR3 is 14 residues long. CDR3 nucleotide sequence: TGTGCCAGCAGTCCGGGACAGGGGACCTACGAGCAGTACTTC. As protein: CASSPGQGTYEQYF.

The CDR3: CACLSRGPRVNNEQFF. CDR3 nucleotides: TGTGCCTGTCTGTCGCGCGGTCCACGGGTTAACAATGAGCAGTTCTTC. The genes are TRBV30 and TRBJ2-1; D remains ambiguous. Trimming removed 6 bases from V and 5 bases from J, with 23 bases in between. The CDR3 is 16 residues long. CDR1 is GTSNPN, CDR2 SVGIG, per germline (reference sequence).

The chain combines TRBV19 with TRBJ1-1; no definite D call. V was pared by 7 bases and J by 1 base, with 10 bases between. The germline V gene has CDR1 LNHDA and CDR2 SQIVND (reference sequence). The CDR3 is made up of 13 amino acids. As DNA, the CDR3 is TGTGCCAGTAAGATTCGCGGGAACACTGAAGCTTTCTTT. Its protein is CASKIRGNTEAFF.

The chain links TRBV4-1 to TRBJ2-1; TRBD1 agrees at 8 bases. V shed 1 base, J shed 5 bases, and the junction held 4 bases outside the gene matches. The CDR3 length is 15 residues. Germline CDR1 reads MGHRA; CDR2 reads YSYEKL. CDR3 residues: CASSQVQGAHNEQFF. For the CDR3, the DNA is TGCGCCAGCAGCCAAGTTCAGGGGGCCCACAATGAGCAGTTCTTC.

The rearrangement joins TRBV11-2 to TRBJ1-2; possibly TRBD1 for D (5 bases). The CDR3 length is 16 residues. Trimming removed 3 bases from V and 4 bases from J, with 18 bases in between. CDR1 SGHAT and CDR2 FQNNGV come from the germline V gene. The CDR3 here is CASSLRGQGIAYGYTF. For the CDR3, the DNA is TGTGCCAGCAGCTTGAGAGGCCAGGGCATCGCCTATGGCTACACCTTC.

The chain links TRBV5-5 to TRBJ2-7; D tentatively reads TRBD1 or TRBD2 (7 bases each). The CDR3 sequence is 16 residues long. V lost 0 bases, J lost 7 bases, and 20 bases lay in between. Germline V CDR1 and CDR2: SGHKS, YYEKEE (reference sequence). CDR3: CASSLDYEVRGGEQYF. CDR3 nucleotides: TGTGCCAGCAGCTTGGACTACGAGGTCAGGGGGGGAGAGCAGTACTTC. The variable domain in full, with the rest retrieved from reference TRBV5-5 and TRBJ2-7, is DAGVTQSPTHLIKTRGQQVTLRCSPISGHKSVSWYQQVLGQGPQFIFQYYEKEERGRGNFPDRFSARQFPNYSSELNVNALLLGDSALYLCASSLDYEVRGGEQYFGPGTRLTVT.

The chain is built from TRBV6-5 and TRBJ1-6, with 8 bases fitting TRBD1. V lost 5 bases, J lost 7 bases, and 4 bases stayed unmatched. There are 14 residues in the CDR3. CDR1 is MNHEY and CDR2 is SVGAGI in the germline V gene. CDR3 nucleotide sequence: TGTGCCAGCAGTGGCCGACAGGGGAATTCACCCCTCCACTTT. Translated, it gives CASSGRQGNSPLHF.

V usage is TRBV15 and J usage is TRBJ1-5; D is unresolved. V dropped 6 bases and J dropped 7 bases, with 16 bases sitting between them. CDR1 is LNHNV, CDR2 YYDKDF, per germline (reference sequence). CDR3 length: 14 residues. CDR3 in DNA: TGTGCCACCAGTATTGATCTTATCTTGCAGCCCCAGCATTTT. This encodes CATSIDLILQPQHF.

The rearrangement links TRBV11-2 to TRBJ2-7; TRBD2 aligns across 7 bases. With V trimmed by 2 bases and J by 6 bases, 10 bases remained unmatched. Germline CDR1 and CDR2: SGHAT and FQNNGV. The CDR3 has 15 residues. DNA of the CDR3: TGTGCCAGCAGCTTAATCACGGGAGCGGGGTCCGAGCAGTACTTC. Protein: CASSLITGAGSEQYF.

V usage is TRBV9 and J usage is TRBJ1-3, with TRBD1 as a possible D gene (6 bases). Germline V gene data show CDR1 as SGDLS and CDR2 as YYNGEE. V was clipped by 3 bases and J by 3 bases, with 10 bases between them. CDR3 size: 14 residues. CDR3 sequence: CASSGRGLGNTIYF. CDR3 nucleotide sequence: TGTGCCAGCAGCGGACGGGGGCTTGGAAACACCATATATTTT.

The chain couples TRBV7-9 to TRBJ1-5; perhaps TRBD1 as D (6 bases). Germline V gene lookup returns CDR1 SEHNR and CDR2 FQNEAQ (reference sequence). The CDR3 is 15 amino acids. Trimming took off 3 bases at V and 7 bases at J, with 16 bases between the two ends. This chain's CDR3 is CASSFGGAVGQPQHF. As DNA, the CDR3 is TGTGCCAGCAGCTTTGGGGGGGCGGTGGGACAGCCCCAGCATTTT.

V gene TRBV19 combines with J gene TRBJ2-7; 12 bases agree with TRBD2. With V trimmed by 6 bases and J by 5 bases, 5 bases remained unmatched. This CDR3 is 14 amino acids long. CDR1 LNHDA and CDR2 SQIVND come from the germline V gene (reference sequence). The CDR3 nucleotides are TGTGCCAGTAGGACTAGCGGGGGAGTGAACGAGCAGTACTTC. Its translation: CASRTSGGVNEQYF.

The CDR3 sequence is CASSGTRSHYGYTF. The DNA for the CDR3 is TGTGCCAGCAGCGGCACACGGTCGCACTATGGCTACACCTTC. The rearrangement links TRBV6-6 to TRBJ1-2; D not resolved. Germline V gene lookup returns CDR1 MNHNY and CDR2 SVGAGI (reference sequence). The length of the CDR3 is 14 residues. V shed 6 bases and J shed 3 bases, with 14 bases lying between them.

The chain couples TRBV9 to TRBJ2-3; a possible D gene is TRBD1 (5 bases). The V and J ends lost 4 bases and 2 bases respectively, with 17 bases between them. The CDR3 is made up of 16 amino acids. In germline, CDR1 is SGDLS, CDR2 YYNGEE. The CDR3 nucleotides read TGTGCCAGCAGCCCAGAGGATCAGGGATACACAGATACGCAGTATTTT. Translation gives CASSPEDQGYTDTQYF. The variable domain in full, with the rest retrieved from reference TRBV9 and TRBJ2-3, is DSGVTQTPKHLITATGQRVTLRCSPRSGDLSVYWYQQSLDQGLQFLIQYYNGEERAKGNILERFSAQQFPDLHSELNLSSLELGDSALYFCASSPEDQGYTDTQYFGPGTRLTVL.

The genes are TRBV7-8 and TRBJ1-4; 12 nucleotides align to TRBD1. V lost 5 bases, J lost 7 bases, and 8 bases stayed unmatched. Germline lookup yields CDR1 SGHVS and CDR2 FQNEAQ. This CDR3 has 16 amino acids. DNA for the CDR3: TGTGCCAGCAGCACAGGGACAGGGGGCCAGGGTGAAAAACTGTTTTTT. This sequence encodes CASSTGTGGQGEKLFF.

This chain uses TRBV5-8 with TRBJ2-3, with TRBD1 matching 7 bases. CDR3 size: 15 residues. The V and J ends lost 5 bases and 2 bases, in that order; junction bases with no gene match: 8. Germline V lookup: CDR1 SGHTS, CDR2 YDEGEE. CDR3 sequence (DNA): TGTGCCAGCAGGCTCGAGAGGGGGCACACAGATACGCAGTATTTT. Translating gives CASRLERGHTDTQYF.

The chain couples TRBV11-2 to TRBJ1-1; D unresolved. V lost 0 bases and J 11 bases, leaving 10 bases between the germline ends. The CDR3 is 12 residues long. Per germline, CDR1 SGHAT and CDR2 FQNNGV. The DNA for the CDR3 is TGTGCCAGCAGCTTAGATCGGAGTGTGGCTTTCTTT. Translating gives CASSLDRSVAFF.

The V call is TRBV5-1, the J call TRBJ2-2; D gene ambiguous. Trimming removed 2 bases at V and 0 bases at J, with 8 bases between. CDR1 and CDR2 from the germline V gene are SGHRS and YFSETQ. This CDR3 contains 15 residues. CDR3 DNA sequence: TGCGCCAGCAGCTTCCAGCTCTCGAACACCGGGGAGCTGTTTTTT. This gives the protein CASSFQLSNTGELFF.

The rearrangement links TRBV10-2 to TRBJ2-7; possibly TRBD2 for D (7 bases). There are 13 residues in the CDR3. Germline V gene lookup returns CDR1 WSHSY and CDR2 SAAADI. V lost 4 bases, J lost 6 bases, and 13 bases lay in between. CDR3 sequence reads: CASSAAGEGEQYF. CDR3 DNA: TGCGCCAGCAGTGCGGCAGGGGAGGGCGAGCAGTACTTC.